A selection of T cell receptor beta chains follows, all from one sample in a study of shared clonotypes between healthy human individuals. Sequencing used immunoSEQ multiplex PCR; TCRdb keeps in-frame clones, though not all of them. The sample carries 950,000 to 1,100,000 clones, approximately 68% recorded once. The sequencing sample was made of memory CD4+ T cells sorted from blood. The receptor source for this set is a man younger than 35 in good health. Both conserved end residues are part of each CDR3. D genes are given only for firm matches. Clone size is shown for a subset of rows, as once, few, many or a class of expanded clone.

j_gene,v_gene,abundance,d_gene,CDR3nt,CDR3aa
TRBJ2-7,TRBV10-2,-,-,TGCGCCAGCAGTGAGTTCTCCTACGAGCAGTACTTC,CASSEFSYEQYF
TRBJ2-2,TRBV6-1,-,-,TGTGCCACTTCACCAACCCTCCGAGGGATCGGGGAGCTGTTTTTT,CATSPTLRGIGELFF
TRBJ2-5,TRBV2,-,-,TGTGCCACCCAACAAGGGGTAAACAGAGAGACCCAGTACTTC,CATQQGVNRETQYF
TRBJ2-5,TRBV13,-,-,TGTGCCAGCAGCCATAAGGACTTAGGGACCCAGTACTTC,CASSHKDLGTQYF
TRBJ2-5,TRBV30,-,TRBD2,TGTGCCTGGAGGAACGGGGGGAAAGAGACCCAGTACTTC,CAWRNGGKETQYF
TRBJ1-1,TRBV7-6,-,-,TGTGCCAGCAGCTTAGGGCAACTGAACACTGAAGCTTTCTTT,CASSLGQLNTEAFF
TRBJ2-1,TRBV7-3,-,TRBD1,TGTGCCAGCAGCTTAAGGGTTACCGGGACAGGATACAATGAGCAGTTCTTC,CASSLRVTGTGYNEQFF
TRBJ2-7,TRBV6-5,-,TRBD2,TGTGCCAGCAGACCCCGGACTAGCTCCTACGAGCAGTACTTC,CASRPRTSSYEQYF
TRBJ1-2,TRBV6-5,-,TRBD1,TGTGCCAGCAGTCTATCAGGGGGAGACAACTATGGCTACACCTTC,CASSLSGGDNYGYTF
TRBJ1-1,TRBV7-9,-,-,TGTGCCAGCAGCTCCTACAGAGCTAACACTGAAGCTTTCTTT,CASSSYRANTEAFF
TRBJ1-2,TRBV28,-,-,TGTGCCAGCAGTACTAACTATGGCTACACCTTC,CASSTNYGYTF
TRBJ1-1,TRBV4-1,many,-,TGCGCCAGCAGTCCTACCTTGAGGGGCCACCGAGGGGACACTGAAGCTTTCTTT,CASSPTLRGHRGDTEAFF
TRBJ2-4,TRBV6-1,many,-,TGTGCCAGCAGTGATTCCGGGGTCTCCTCCAAAAACATTCAGTACTTC,CASSDSGVSSKNIQYF
TRBJ2-2,TRBV5-4,-,-,TGTGCCAGCAGCTCTAACACCGGGGAGCTGTTTTTT,CASSSNTGELFF
TRBJ1-5,TRBV9,-,TRBD1,TGTGCCAGCAGCGTAGATGGACAGGGCAATCAGCCCCAGCATTTT,CASSVDGQGNQPQHF
TRBJ1-4,TRBV7-2,-,TRBD1,TGTGCCAGCAGCCCTAGCGGGACAGGGGTCGAAAAACTGTTTTTT,CASSPSGTGVEKLFF
TRBJ1-2,TRBV19,-,-,TGTGCCAACAAAATACCGTATGGCTACACCTTC,CANKIPYGYTF
TRBJ1-2,TRBV9,-,TRBD1,TGTGCCAGCAGCGAAGGGACAGCCAACTATGGCTACACCTTC,CASSEGTANYGYTF
TRBJ1-2,TRBV12-5,-,TRBD1,TGTGCTAGTGGTCAACAAACAGGGGGTTTAAACTATGGCTACACCTTC,CASGQQTGGLNYGYTF
TRBJ2-7,TRBV10-3,-,-,TGTGCCATCAGCGGGCAGGACTACGAGCAGTACTTC,CAISGQDYEQYF
TRBJ2-2,TRBV18,once,-,TGTGCCAGCTCGTGGGACCTAAAACCCGGGGAGCTGTTTTTT,CASSWDLKPGELFF
TRBJ2-1,TRBV12-5,-,-,TGTGCTAGTGGAGTGGGGACGGGAAGGGAGCAGTTCTTC,CASGVGTGREQFF
TRBJ2-7,TRBV5-4,-,TRBD1,TGTGCCAGCAGGGGATCGACAGGGTCCTACGAGCAGTACTTC,CASRGSTGSYEQYF